This TCR beta chain emerged from a study of PD-L1 blockade in urothelial cancer. Study-level information: Atezolizumab at 1,200 mg intravenously every 3 weeks was started by patients at some point between 2014 and 2016. Blood was tested 3 weeks (second dose) and 6 weeks into treatment. T cells numbered a median of approximately 130,000 in the blood samples. General observations from the study: Those with durable benefit had larger increases in tumor-associated blood clones at 3 weeks.

Note on this clone: The antigen remains undetermined.

The time point was: peripheral blood 6 weeks after treatment start. The germline gives CDR1 SGHTA, CDR2 FQGTGA. The CDR3 is 15 residues long. The junction had 4 bases not matched to a gene; V was cut back by 5 bases and J by 6 bases. Libraries were prepared by immunoSEQ multiplex PCR; TCRdb keeps only in-frame clonotypes and omits some of them. Found here are roughly 45,000 clones, 83% of them singletons; the top ten hold about 16%. The specimen was PBMCs, collected around atezolizumab (anti-PD-L1) treatment. This sequence originates from a man between 60 and 75 years old with urothelial cancer. This chain joins TRBV7-3 and TRBJ2-2; 12 bases line up with TRBD2. This chain's CDR3 is CASSQWTSGAGELFF. CDR3 DNA sequence: TGTGCCAGCAGCCAATGGACTAGCGGGGCCGGGGAGCTGTTTTTT. Filled out from reference TRBV7-3 and TRBJ2-2, the complete variable domain reads GAGVSQTPSNKVTEKGKYVELRCDPISGHTALYWYRQSLGQGPEFLIYFQGTGAADDSGLPNDRFFAVRPEGSVSTLKIQRTERGDSAVYLCASSQWTSGAGELFFGEGSRLTVL.